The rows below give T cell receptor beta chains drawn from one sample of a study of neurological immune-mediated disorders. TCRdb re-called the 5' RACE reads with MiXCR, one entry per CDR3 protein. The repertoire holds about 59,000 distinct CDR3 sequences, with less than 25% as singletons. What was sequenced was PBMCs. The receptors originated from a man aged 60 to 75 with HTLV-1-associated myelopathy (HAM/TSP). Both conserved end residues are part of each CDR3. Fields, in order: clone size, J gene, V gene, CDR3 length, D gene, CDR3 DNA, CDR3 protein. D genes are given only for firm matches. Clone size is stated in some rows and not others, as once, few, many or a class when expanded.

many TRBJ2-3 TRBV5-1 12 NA TGCGCCAGCAGCCTACAGGGAGATACGCAGTATTTT CASSLQGDTQYF
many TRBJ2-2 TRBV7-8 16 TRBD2 TGTGCCAGCAGCTCAAAGGGGACTAGGGTCACCGGGGAGCTGTTTTTT CASSSKGTRVTGELFF
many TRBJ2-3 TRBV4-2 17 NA TGTGCCAGCAGCCAAGATAAAAGGCCCGGATCGGCAGATACGCAGTATTTT CASSQDKRPGSADTQYF
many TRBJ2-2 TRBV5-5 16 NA TGTGCCAGCAGCTTGATGCTGACAGTCACCACCGGGGAGCTGTTTTTT CASSLMLTVTTGELFF
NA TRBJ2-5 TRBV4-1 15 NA TGCGCCAGCAGCCAAGATCGAGGAAACCGGGAGACCCAGTACTTC CASSQDRGNRETQYF
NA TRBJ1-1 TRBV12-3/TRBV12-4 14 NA TGTGCCAGCAGTCTTCACCTCGGGGGCACTGAAGCTTTCTTT CASSLHLGGTEAFF
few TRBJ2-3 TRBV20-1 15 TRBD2 TGCAGTGCTAGAGATAGCACTAGCGGGAGGGATCCGCAGTATTTT CSARDSTSGRDPQYF
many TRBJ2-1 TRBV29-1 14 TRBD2 TGCAGCGGTGGACTAGCGGGAGGCCTAAATGAGCAGTTCTTC CSGGLAGGLNEQFF
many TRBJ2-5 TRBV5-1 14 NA TGCGCCAGCAGTACGGGAGCGGGTGAAGAGACCCAGTACTTC CASSTGAGEETQYF
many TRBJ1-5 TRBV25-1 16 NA TGTGCCAGCAGTGTAGAAGCAGGGGTAATCGATCAGCCCCAGCATTTT CASSVEAGVIDQPQHF
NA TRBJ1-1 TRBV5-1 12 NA TGCGCCAGCTTGGACAGGAACACTGAAGCTTTCTTT CASLDRNTEAFF
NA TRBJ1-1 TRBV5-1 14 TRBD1 TGCGCCAGCAGCTCGCAGGGGGCGCGGACTGAAGCTTTCTTT CASSSQGARTEAFF
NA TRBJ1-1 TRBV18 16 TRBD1 TGTGCCAGCTCACCATCGACAGGGGGGCCTCGCACTGAAGCTTTCTTT CASSPSTGGPRTEAFF
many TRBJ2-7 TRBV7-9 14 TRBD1 TGTGCCAGCAGCCCCGGACAGGGGGCGCGGGAGCAGTACTTC CASSPGQGAREQYF
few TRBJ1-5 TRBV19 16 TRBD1 TGTGCCAGTAGTATCCCAACGACAGGGGGGAATCAGCCCCAGCATTTT CASSIPTTGGNQPQHF
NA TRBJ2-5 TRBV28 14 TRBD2 TGTGCCAGCAGGTCCTGGGGGGGGGAGGAGACCCAGTACTTC CASRSWGGEETQYF
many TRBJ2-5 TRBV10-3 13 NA TGTGCCATCAGTGAGTCGAGGGAAGAGACCCAGTACTTC CAISESREETQYF
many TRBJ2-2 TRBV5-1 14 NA TGCGCCAGCAGACCGGGACTCGGCACCGGGGAGCTGTTTTTT CASRPGLGTGELFF
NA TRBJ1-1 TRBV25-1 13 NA TGTGCCAGCAGTGGTCAGGTGAACGCTGAAGCTTTCTTT CASSGQVNAEAFF
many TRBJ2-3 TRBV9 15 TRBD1 TGTGCCAGCAGCGTGTGGGACAGGGACACAGATACGCAGTATTTT CASSVWDRDTDTQYF
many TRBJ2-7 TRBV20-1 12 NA TGCAGTGCTAAACAGGGTTCCTACGAGCAGTACTTC CSAKQGSYEQYF
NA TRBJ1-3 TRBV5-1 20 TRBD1 TGCGCCAGCAGCTTGGAAGTCGGGCAGGGGGCCTATGGTTCTGGAAACACCATATATTTT CASSLEVGQGAYGSGNTIYF
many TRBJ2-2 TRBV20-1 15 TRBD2 TGCAGTGCTAGAGATCCAGGGAGGGTCACCGGGGAGCTGTTTTTT CSARDPGRVTGELFF
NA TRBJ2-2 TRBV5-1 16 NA TGCGCCAGCAGCTCGGCCCGGGGAACTGGCACCTGGGAGCTGTTTTTT CASSSARGTGTWELFF
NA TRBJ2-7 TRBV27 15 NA TGTGCCAGCAGTTTGAGACGGGAGAGAACCTACGAGCAGTACTTC CASSLRRERTYEQYF
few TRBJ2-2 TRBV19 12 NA TGTGCCAGTAGTGACAAAAGCGGGGAGCTGTTTTTT CASSDKSGELFF
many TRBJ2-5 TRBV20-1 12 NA TGCAGTACCGGGCCTTCAAAGGGGGCCCAGTACTTC CSTGPSKGAQYF
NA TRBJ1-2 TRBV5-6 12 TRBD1 TGTGCCAGCAGCTACAGGGGACATGGCTACACCTTC CASSYRGHGYTF
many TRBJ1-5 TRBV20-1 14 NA TGCAGTGCTAGAGTCAGGGAGAGCAATCAGCCCCAGCATTTT CSARVRESNQPQHF
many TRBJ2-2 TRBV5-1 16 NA TGCGCCAGCAGCCCCCTGACGGGGGTATGGACCGGGGAGCTGTTTTTT CASSPLTGVWTGELFF
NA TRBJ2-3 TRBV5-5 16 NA TGTGCCAGCAGCTCGACCCCGGACGCCCGGGGGATGTCGGTGTATTTT CASSSTPDARGMSVYF
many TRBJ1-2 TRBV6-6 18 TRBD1 TGTGCCAGCAGTTACTTTCGACAGGGAACCGGTATTGACTATGGCTACACCTTC CASSYFRQGTGIDYGYTF
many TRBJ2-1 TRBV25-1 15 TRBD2 TGTGCCAGCAGTGGGTTGCTAGCGGAGTACAATGAGCAGTTCTTC CASSGLLAEYNEQFF
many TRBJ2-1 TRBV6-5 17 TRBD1 TGTGCCAGCAGTTACTCCTCAGGGGGCAATTTCTACAATGAGCAGTTCTTC CASSYSSGGNFYNEQFF
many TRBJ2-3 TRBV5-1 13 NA TGCGCCAGCAGTGGGACTAGCACAGATACGCAGTATTTT CASSGTSTDTQYF
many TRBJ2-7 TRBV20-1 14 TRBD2 TGCAGTGCTAGCCGCGCTAGCGGGAATTACGAGCAGTACTTC CSASRASGNYEQYF
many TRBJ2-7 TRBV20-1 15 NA TGCAGTGCTAGAGCGTATAGCGGTAGCTCACACGAGCAGTACTTC CSARAYSGSSHEQYF
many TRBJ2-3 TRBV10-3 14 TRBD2 TGTGCCATCAGTGCAACTAGCGGACCAGATACGCAGTATTTT CAISATSGPDTQYF
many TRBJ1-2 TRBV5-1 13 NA TGCGCCAGCAGCGACCAAACGCCCTATGGCTACACCTTC CASSDQTPYGYTF
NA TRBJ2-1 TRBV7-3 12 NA TGTGCCAGCAGCGACGCTGGGACAGAGCAGTTCTTC CASSDAGTEQFF
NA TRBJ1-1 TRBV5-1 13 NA TGCGCCAGCAGCTTGGAGATGCCCACTGAAGCTTTCTTT CASSLEMPTEAFF
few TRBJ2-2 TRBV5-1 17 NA TGCGCCAGCAGCTCGGGGTATGGTACCAGCCCCACCGGGGAGCTGTTTTTT CASSSGYGTSPTGELFF
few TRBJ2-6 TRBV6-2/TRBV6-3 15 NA TGTGCCAGCAGCCTCGACAATAGCGGGGCCAACGTCCTGACTTTC CASSLDNSGANVLTF
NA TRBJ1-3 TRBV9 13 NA TGTGCCAGCAGCGTAGAAGGTGGAAACACCATATATTTT CASSVEGGNTIYF
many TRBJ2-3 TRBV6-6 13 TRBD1 TGTGCCAGCAGTTGGGACAGGGTAGATACGCAGTATTTT CASSWDRVDTQYF
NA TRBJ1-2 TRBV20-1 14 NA TGCAGTGTTGCCGGGACTAGGGGTCCCTATGGCTACACCTTC CSVAGTRGPYGYTF
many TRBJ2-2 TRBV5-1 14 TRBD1 TGCGCCAGCAGCTTAACAGGGGACACCGGGGAGCTGTTTTTT CASSLTGDTGELFF
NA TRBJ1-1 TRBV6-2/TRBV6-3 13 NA TGTGCCAGCAGTTATAACGGGTACACTGAAGCTTTCTTT CASSYNGYTEAFF
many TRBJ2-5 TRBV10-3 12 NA TGTGCCATCAGTGAGAATCAAGAGACCCAGTACTTC CAISENQETQYF
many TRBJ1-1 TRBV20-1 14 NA TGCAGTGCTATTCGAACAGGGACAAACACTGAAGCTTTCTTT CSAIRTGTNTEAFF
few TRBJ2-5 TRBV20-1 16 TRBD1 TGCAGTGCAATGGACAGGGTGAAGGGGGCCCAAGAGACCCAGTACTTC CSAMDRVKGAQETQYF